This T cell receptor (beta chain) appears in the sequencing data of a study of cytomegalovirus exposure and HLA in healthy donors. PCR involved 60 Vbeta and 13 Jbeta primers. The data were produced by immunoSEQ multiplex PCR, yet TCRdb's version contains in-frame clones alone and is incomplete. The sample contains under 200,000 clones, roughly 13% of which appear only once. This clone was seen only once. The clonotype comes from a man aged 50-59 years in good health and CMV-seropositive. The source material was PBMCs.

The CDR3 loop is CASSVGGGALNTEAFF. In DNA, the CDR3 is TGTGCCAGCAGCGTAGGTGGGGGCGCCCTGAACACTGAAGCTTTCTTT. This chain uses TRBV9 with TRBJ1-1; D is possibly TRBD1 (6 bases). The CDR3 covers 16 residues. V lost 0 bases, J lost 0 bases, and 12 bases lay in between. The germline CDR1 and CDR2 sequences are SGDLS and YYNGEE.